Sequencing of this T cell receptor (beta chain) was carried out in a study of post-analysis software for immune sequencing data. Unique molecular identifiers were carried by the TCR beta cDNA libraries. TCRdb fed the PCR reads into MiXCR, producing one record per CDR3 protein. Here the sample spans roughly 540,000 distinct CDR3 sequences, under 40% being singletons. The sequence was collected from a girl aged 2-17 years with multiple sclerosis. Sequencing was performed on blood.

In DNA, the CDR3 is TGCGCCAGCAGCTTTTGGGCGTTAGCTACTAGCTCTGGGGCCAACGTCCTGACTTTC. The encoded protein is CASSFWALATSSGANVLTF. This chain links TRBV5-1 with TRBJ2-6, with D perhaps TRBD2 (5 bases). V lost 2 bases, J lost 0 bases, and 18 bases lay in between. This CDR3 region has 19 residues. Germline assignment: CDR1 SGHRS and CDR2 YFSETQ.